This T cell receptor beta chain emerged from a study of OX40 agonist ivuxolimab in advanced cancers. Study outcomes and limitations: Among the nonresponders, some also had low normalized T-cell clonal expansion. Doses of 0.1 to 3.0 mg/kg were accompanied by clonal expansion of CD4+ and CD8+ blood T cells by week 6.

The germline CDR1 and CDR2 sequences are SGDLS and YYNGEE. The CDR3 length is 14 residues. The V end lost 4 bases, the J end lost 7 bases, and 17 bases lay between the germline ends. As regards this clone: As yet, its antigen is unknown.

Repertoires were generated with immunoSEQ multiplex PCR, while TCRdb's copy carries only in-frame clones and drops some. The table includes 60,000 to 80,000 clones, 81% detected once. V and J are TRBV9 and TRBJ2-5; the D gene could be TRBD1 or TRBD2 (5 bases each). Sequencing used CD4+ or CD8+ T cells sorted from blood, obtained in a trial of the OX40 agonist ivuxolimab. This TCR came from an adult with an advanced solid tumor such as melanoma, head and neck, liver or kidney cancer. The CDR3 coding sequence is TGTGCCAGCAGCTCCCGGGACCCAGAAGGGACCCAGTACTTC. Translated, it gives CASSSRDPEGTQYF.